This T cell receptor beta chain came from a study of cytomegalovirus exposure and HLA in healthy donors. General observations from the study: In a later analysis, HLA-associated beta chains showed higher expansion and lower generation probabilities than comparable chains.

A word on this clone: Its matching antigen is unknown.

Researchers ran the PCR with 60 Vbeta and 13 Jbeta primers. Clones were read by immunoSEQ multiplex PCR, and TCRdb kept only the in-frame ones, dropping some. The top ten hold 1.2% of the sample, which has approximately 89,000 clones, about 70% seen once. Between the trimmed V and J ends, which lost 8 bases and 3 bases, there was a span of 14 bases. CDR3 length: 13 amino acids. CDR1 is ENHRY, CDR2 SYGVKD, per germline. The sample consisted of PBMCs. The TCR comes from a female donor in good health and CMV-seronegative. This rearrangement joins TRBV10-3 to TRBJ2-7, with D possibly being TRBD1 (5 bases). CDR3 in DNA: TGTGCCATCGGAGAATCAGGGATCTACGAGCAGTACTTC. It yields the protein CAIGESGIYEQYF.